The subject of this entry is one T cell receptor beta chain. Original analysis: Amplified reference gene primers provided the basis for estimating nucleated cell counts. Sequencing was performed with immunoSEQ multiplex PCR; in TCRdb, only in-frame clones are kept and a portion is missing. V and J calls and clone size come straight from that table; D and trimming were deduced from the DNA. The profile shows 150,000 to 200,000 clones, approximately 80% of them singletons. The sample belongs to a study of blood T cell repertoires in COVID-19. The CDR3 loop spans 13 amino acids. Germline-derived CDR1 and CDR2 are MNHEY and SVGEGT. J gave up 4 bases and V 5 bases, and 3 bases lay outside the gene matches.

This rearrangement joins TRBV6-2 or TRBV6-3 to TRBJ1-2, with TRBD1 matching 8 bases. Sequenced sample: peripheral blood. This TCR was sampled from a human donor with acute or convalescent COVID-19. The donor label of this sample is uncertain. CDR3 DNA sequence: TGTGCCAGCAGTACAGGACAGGGCTATGGCTACACCTTC. It encodes CASSTGQGYGYTF.